A single sample is the source of the 22 T cell receptor beta chains below, sequenced in a study of blood T cell repertoires in COVID-19. Generated by immunoSEQ multiplex PCR, the TCRdb table keeps only in-frame clones and is missing some. The sample has around 210,000 clones; less than 90% are singletons. The sequenced material came from peripheral blood. These receptors were obtained from a woman in her 70s with acute or convalescent COVID-19.

This sequence joins TRBV5-1 and TRBJ2-1; 8 positions agree with TRBD1. Germline V CDR1 and CDR2: SGHRS, YFSETQ. V lost 4 bases to trimming and J lost 1 base; unmatched junction nucleotides: 1. This CDR3 is 14 amino acids long. This CDR3 is CASSRQGSYNEQFF. The CDR3 DNA reads TGCGCCAGCAGCCGACAGGGGTCCTACAATGAGCAGTTCTTC.

The chain has TRBV28 and TRBJ2-7, with 11 bases identical to TRBD2. This CDR3 has 15 residues. The germline gives CDR1 MDHEN, CDR2 SYDVKM. The junction had 2 bases not matched to a gene; V was cut back by 2 bases and J by 2 bases. DNA of the CDR3: TGTGCCAGCAGTTTAACTAGCGGGGGTACCTACGAGCAGTACTTC. It translates to CASSLTSGGTYEQYF.

This rearrangement joins TRBV6-6 to TRBJ2-7; tentative D call: TRBD1 (5 bases). Trimming stripped 9 bases from V and 6 bases from J, with 12 bases between. CDR3 length: 11 amino acids. Looked up from germline, CDR1 is MNHNY and CDR2 is SVGAGI (reference sequence). The CDR3, as DNA: TGTGCCAGTTCGTACCAGGGCGAGCAGTACTTC. Translating gives CASSYQGEQYF.

The V call is TRBV6-5, the J call TRBJ1-2; 8 positions match TRBD1. Germline V gene sequence: CDR1 MNHEY, CDR2 SVGAGI. V lost 6 bases to trimming and J lost 1 base; unmatched junction nucleotides: 7. The CDR3 extends over 15 amino acids. CDR3 in DNA: TGTGCCAGCAGGCAACAGGGGGGCTATAACTATGGCTACACCTTC. Protein sequence: CASRQQGGYNYGYTF.

J is TRBJ2-2 and V is TRBV11-1; the D is unclear. With 5 bases removed from V and 0 bases from J, the gap between germline ends came to 7 bases. There are 14 residues in the CDR3. The V gene's germline CDR1 is SGHAT and CDR2 FQDESV (reference sequence). This CDR3 is CASSRDSNTGELFF. For the CDR3, the DNA is TGTGCCAGCAGCCGTGACTCGAACACCGGGGAGCTGTTTTTT.

This chain connects TRBV5-8 to TRBJ2-5, with TRBD1 as a possible D gene (5 bases). V lost 0 bases and J 6 bases, leaving 6 bases between the germline ends. CDR3 length: 12 amino acids. Germline CDR1 reads SGHTS; CDR2 reads YDEGEE. In DNA, the CDR3 is TGTGCCAGCAGCTTGGAGGGGAAGACCCAGTACTTC. Translating gives CASSLEGKTQYF.

In its sample, this clone was seen once. V gene TRBV3-1 (or the pseudogene TRBV3-2) combines with J gene TRBJ2-1; 9 bases are shared with TRBD1. The trim removed 2 bases at V and 8 bases at J, leaving 4 bases unmatched. This CDR3 comprises 14 residues. The germline gives CDR1 LGHDT, CDR2 YNNKEL (reference sequence). The CDR3 here is CASSQSGTGYEQFF. DNA for the CDR3: TGTGCCAGCAGCCAATCTGGGACAGGGTATGAGCAGTTCTTC.

The chain recombines TRBV28 with TRBJ1-1; 7 nucleotides match TRBD1. CDR1 is MDHEN and CDR2 is SYDVKM in the germline V gene. J lost 5 bases, V lost 3 bases, and 6 bases had no gene match. The CDR3 is made up of 14 amino acids. The CDR3 DNA reads as TGTGCCAGCAGTTTTACAGGGGATAGTACTGAAGCTTTCTTT. It is translated as CASSFTGDSTEAFF.

V and J are TRBV9 and TRBJ2-7; 15 positions match TRBD2. The CDR3 is made up of 14 amino acids. V was pared by 3 bases and J by 5 bases, with 0 bases of the junction left unmatched. The germline CDR1 and CDR2 sequences are SGDLS and YYNGEE. For the CDR3, the DNA is TGTGCCAGCAGCGGGACTAGCGGGAGGGACGAGCAGTACTTC. It is translated as CASSGTSGRDEQYF.

This rearrangement joins TRBV7-3 to TRBJ1-1, with no clear D. CDR1 and CDR2 from the germline V gene are SGHTA and FQGTGA. The CDR3 contains 14 residues. V lost 2 bases and J 3 bases, leaving 10 bases between the germline ends. The CDR3 sequence is CASSLYGRDTEAFF. The CDR3 nucleotides read TGTGCCAGCAGCTTATACGGTCGGGACACTGAAGCTTTCTTT.

This clone was counted once. As DNA, the CDR3 is TGTGCCAGCAGCTTGAGGCTAGCGGGGGGGTACACAGATACGCAGTATTTT. Translated, it gives CASSLRLAGGYTDTQYF. V usage is TRBV5-4 and J usage is TRBJ2-3; 12 bases fit TRBD2. Germline assignment: CDR1 SGHNT and CDR2 YYREEE (reference sequence). This CDR3 spans 17 amino acids. The J segment lost 2 bases and the V segment lost 1 base, leaving 5 bases of the junction unmatched. The full variable domain, in which reference TRBV5-4 and TRBJ2-3 provide the parts outside the CDR3, is ETGVTQSPTHLIKTRGQQVTLRCSSQSGHNTVSWYQQALGQGPQFIFQYYREEENGRGNFPPRFSGLQFPNYSSELNVNALELDDSALYLCASSLRLAGGYTDTQYFGPGTRLTVL.

The table lists this clone with a few counts. The chain uses TRBV4-1 and TRBJ1-3; no reliable D call. This CDR3 is 17 amino acids long. V lost 3 bases, J lost 0 bases, and 15 bases lay in between. Germline-derived CDR1 and CDR2 are MGHRA and YSYEKL. Written as DNA, the CDR3 is TGCGCCAGCAGCCATCCGCGGACTGAGAGCTCTGGAAACACCATATATTTT. It translates to CASSHPRTESSGNTIYF.

CDR3 residues: CASSLSGGVPGTQYF. Here the CDR3 DNA reads TGTGCCAGCAGCCTTAGCGGGGGGGTACCGGGGACCCAGTACTTC. The chain recombines TRBV27 with TRBJ2-5, with 11 nucleotides matching TRBD2. V lost 6 bases, J lost 7 bases, and 10 bases stayed unmatched. Per the germline V gene, CDR1 is MNHEY and CDR2 is SMNVEV (reference sequence). CDR3 length equals 15 residues.

The rearrangement joins TRBV10-3 to TRBJ2-1; the D gene is possibly TRBD1 (6 bases). The CDR3 sequence is 12 residues long. CDR1 ENHRY and CDR2 SYGVKD come from the germline V gene. Trimming took 11 bases from V and 6 from J, leaving 14 bases between them. The CDR3 region is CAPGIGGNEQFF. The CDR3, as DNA: TGTGCCCCAGGGATAGGGGGCAATGAGCAGTTCTTC.

The gene calls are TRBV2 and TRBJ2-2; TRBD2 might be the D (6 bases). Trimming took off 7 bases at V and 6 bases at J, with 18 bases between the two ends. Germline values: CDR1 SNHLY, CDR2 FYNNEI. The CDR3 totals 15 residues. The CDR3, as DNA: TGTGCCAGCACTCTTCGCTCCGGGAGTCCCGGGGAGCTGTTTTTT. It specifies CASTLRSGSPGELFF.

This chain joins TRBV10-2 and TRBJ2-1, with D tentatively TRBD1 (6 bases). The CDR3 extends over 13 amino acids. Trimming removed 11 bases from V and 10 bases from J, with 21 bases in between. CDR1 WSHSY and CDR2 SAAADI come from the germline V gene. The CDR3, as DNA: TGCGCCCACGGACAGTACCCCGCCGGCGAGCAGTTCTTC. Its translation: CAHGQYPAGEQFF.

The rearrangement uses TRBV7-8 and TRBJ2-5, with a possible D match to TRBD2 (5 bases). V lost 0 bases, J lost 3 bases, and 11 bases lay in between. The CDR3 loop spans 15 amino acids. Germline V CDR1 and CDR2: SGHVS, FQNEAQ. The CDR3 here is CASSLAGGSEETQYF. For the CDR3, the DNA is TGTGCCAGCAGCTTAGCCGGAGGCAGTGAAGAGACCCAGTACTTC.

The chain combines TRBV5-1 with TRBJ1-2; 10 nucleotides line up with TRBD1. The J segment lost 8 bases and the V segment lost 4 bases, leaving 17 bases of the junction unmatched. The CDR3 extends over 17 amino acids. Germline assignment: CDR1 SGHRS and CDR2 YFSETQ. The CDR3 loop is CASSITGTGAMGRGYTF. The CDR3, as DNA: TGCGCCAGCAGCATAACCGGGACAGGGGCGATGGGGCGCGGCTACACCTTC. The variable domain in full, with the rest retrieved from reference TRBV5-1 and TRBJ1-2, is KAGVTQTPRYLIKTRGQQVTLSCSPISGHRSVSWYQQTPGQGLQFLFEYFSETQRNKGNFPGRFSGRQFSNSRSEMNVSTLELGDSALYLCASSITGTGAMGRGYTFGSGTRLTVV.

This clone appeared a single time. The rearrangement joins TRBV7-2 to TRBJ2-2, with TRBD1 matching over 7 bases. This CDR3 region has 13 residues. V shed 3 bases, J shed 6 bases, and the junction held 1 base outside the gene matches. The germline V gene encodes CDR1 SGHTA and CDR2 FQGNSA. The CDR3 DNA reads as TGTGCCAGCAGCTTCCAGGGGGCCGGGGAGCTGTTTTTT. This codes for CASSFQGAGELFF.

The chain carries TRBV28 and TRBJ1-5; 8 bases match TRBD1. V was pared by 9 bases and J by 3 bases, with 10 bases of the junction left unmatched. The CDR3 is 15 residues long. The germline CDR1 and CDR2 sequences are MDHEN and SYDVKM. This chain's CDR3 is CASKWTGTSNQPQHF. CDR3 nucleotides: TGTGCCAGTAAATGGACAGGGACCTCCAATCAGCCCCAGCATTTT. Together with reference TRBV28 and TRBJ1-5, the CDR3 gives the full variable domain: DVKVTQSSRYLVKRTGEKVFLECVQDMDHENMFWYRQDPGLGLRLIYFSYDVKMKEKGDIPEGYSVSREKKERFSLILESASTNQTSMYLCASKWTGTSNQPQHFGDGTRLSIL.

This sequence joins TRBV7-2 and TRBJ1-4, with a tentative D call TRBD1 (5 bases). Germline V gives CDR1 SGHTA, CDR2 FQGNSA. Trimming cost V 4 bases and J 7 bases, with 7 bases left between them. The length of the CDR3 is 12 residues. This CDR3 reads CASSSGPEKLFF. The CDR3 DNA sequence: TGTGCCAGCAGCTCAGGGCCTGAAAAACTGTTTTTT.

This clone has a single count. V usage is TRBV6-5 and J usage is TRBJ2-1; TRBD2 agrees at 8 bases. The CDR3 is 15 residues long. The trim removed 6 bases at V and 1 base at J, leaving 5 bases unmatched. CDR1 and CDR2 (germline): MNHEY, SVGAGI. The CDR3 DNA reads as TGTGCCAGCAGCGGGAGGGCCAAGTCCTACAATGAGCAGTTCTTC. It codes for CASSGRAKSYNEQFF.